This TCR beta chain came from a study of blood T cell repertoires in COVID-19. The CDR3 is 19 amino acids. Data came from immunoSEQ multiplex PCR; TCRdb stores just in-frame clones and leaves some out. The sample includes some 190,000 clones, approximately 81% of them seen just once. This receptor was taken from a woman of 80 years or more with active or convalescent COVID-19. V gene TRBV12-2 combines with J gene TRBJ1-2; the table gives TRBD1 as D, unverified against the DNA. TRBV12-2 is a pseudogene locus. The specimen was peripheral blood. CDR3: CASRLQVRDRDNWNYGYTF. The CDR3, as DNA: TGTGCAAGTCGCTTACAAGTGCGGGACAGGGATAACTGGAACTATGGCTACACCTTC.